This T cell receptor beta chain was identified in a study of CD8+ T cells in alopecia areata. TCR sequencing used cDNA made by reverse transcription of extracted RNA. Only in-frame clones appear in the TCRdb table, and some are missing; sequencing was by immunoSEQ multiplex PCR. The sample lists 150,000 to 200,000 clones, 65% occurring once. Treatment defined: oral pan-JAK inhibitor, 5-10 mg twice daily. The specimen comprised CD4+ T cells sorted from blood, sampled at week 4, from a patient treated with tofacitinib. The TCR comes from a human donor with alopecia areata.

CDR3 residues: CSVKPGEETQYF. In DNA, the CDR3 is TGCAGCGTGAAGCCCGGGGAAGAGACCCAGTACTTC. This chain joins TRBV29-1 and TRBJ2-5, with TRBD2 as a possible D gene (5 bases). V was trimmed by 6 bases and J by 3 bases, leaving 11 bases between them. The germline CDR1 and CDR2 sequences are SQVTM and ANQGSEA. The CDR3 spans 12 residues.